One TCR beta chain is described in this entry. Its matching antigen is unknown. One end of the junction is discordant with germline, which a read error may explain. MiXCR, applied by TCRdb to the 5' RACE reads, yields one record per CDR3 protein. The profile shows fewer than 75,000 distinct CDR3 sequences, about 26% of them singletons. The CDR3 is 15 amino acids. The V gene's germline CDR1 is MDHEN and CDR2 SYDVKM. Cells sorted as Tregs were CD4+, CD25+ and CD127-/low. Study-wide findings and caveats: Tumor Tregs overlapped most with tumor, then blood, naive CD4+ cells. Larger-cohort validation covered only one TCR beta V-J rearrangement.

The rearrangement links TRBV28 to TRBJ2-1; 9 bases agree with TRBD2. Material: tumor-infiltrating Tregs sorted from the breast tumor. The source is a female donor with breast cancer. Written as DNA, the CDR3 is TGTGCCAGCAGCATAGCGGGAGAAGGGTACAATGAGCAGTCCTTC. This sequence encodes CASSIAGEGYNEQSF.